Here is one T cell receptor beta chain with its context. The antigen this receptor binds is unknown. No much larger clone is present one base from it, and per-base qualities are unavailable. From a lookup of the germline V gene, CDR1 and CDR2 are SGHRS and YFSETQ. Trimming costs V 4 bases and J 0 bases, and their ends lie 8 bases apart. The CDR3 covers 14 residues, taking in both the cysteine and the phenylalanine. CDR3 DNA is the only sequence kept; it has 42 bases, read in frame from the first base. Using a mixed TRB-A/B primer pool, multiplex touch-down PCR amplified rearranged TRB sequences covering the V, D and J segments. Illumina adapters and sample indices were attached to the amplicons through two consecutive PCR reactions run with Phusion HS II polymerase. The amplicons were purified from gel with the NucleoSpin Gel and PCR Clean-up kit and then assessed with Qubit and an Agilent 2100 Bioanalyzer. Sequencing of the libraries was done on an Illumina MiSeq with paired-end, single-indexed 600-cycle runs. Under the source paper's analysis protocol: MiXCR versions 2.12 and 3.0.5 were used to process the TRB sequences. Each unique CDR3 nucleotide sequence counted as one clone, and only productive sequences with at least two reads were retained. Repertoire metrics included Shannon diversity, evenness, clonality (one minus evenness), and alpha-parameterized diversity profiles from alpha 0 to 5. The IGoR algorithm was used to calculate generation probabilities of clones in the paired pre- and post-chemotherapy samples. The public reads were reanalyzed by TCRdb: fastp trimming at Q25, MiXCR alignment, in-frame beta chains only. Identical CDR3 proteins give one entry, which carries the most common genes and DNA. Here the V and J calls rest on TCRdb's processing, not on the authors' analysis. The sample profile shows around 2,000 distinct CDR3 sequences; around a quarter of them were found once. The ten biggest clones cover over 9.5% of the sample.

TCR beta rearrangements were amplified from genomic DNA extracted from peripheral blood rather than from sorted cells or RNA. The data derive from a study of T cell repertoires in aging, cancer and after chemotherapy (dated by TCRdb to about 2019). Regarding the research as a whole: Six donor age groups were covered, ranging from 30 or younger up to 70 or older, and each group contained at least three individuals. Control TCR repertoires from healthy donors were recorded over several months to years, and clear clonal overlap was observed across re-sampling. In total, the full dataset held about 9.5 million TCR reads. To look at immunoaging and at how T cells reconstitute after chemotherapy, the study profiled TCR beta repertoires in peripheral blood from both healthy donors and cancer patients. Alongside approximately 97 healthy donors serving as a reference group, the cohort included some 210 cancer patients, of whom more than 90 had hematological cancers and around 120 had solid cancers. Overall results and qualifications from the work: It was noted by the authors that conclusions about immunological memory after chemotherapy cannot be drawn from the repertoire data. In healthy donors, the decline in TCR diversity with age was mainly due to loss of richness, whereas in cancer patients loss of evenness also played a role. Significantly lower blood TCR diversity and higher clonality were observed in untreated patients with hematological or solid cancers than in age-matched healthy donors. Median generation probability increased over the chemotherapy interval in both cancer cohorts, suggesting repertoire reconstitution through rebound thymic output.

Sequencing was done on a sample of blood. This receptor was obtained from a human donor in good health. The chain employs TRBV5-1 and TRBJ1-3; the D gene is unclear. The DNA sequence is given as TGCGCCAGCAGCGAAGACAACTCTGGAAACACCATATATTTT. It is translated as CASSEDNSGNTIYF.